Listed below are T cell receptor beta chains from one sample, sequenced in a study of cytotoxic CD8 clonotypes in ibrutinib-treated CLL. Sequenced by immunoSEQ multiplex PCR; TCRdb stores in-frame clones only, minus some. The table lists around 250,000 clones, 70% of them singletons. The specimen was PBMCs, collected after 24 months of ibrutinib treatment. Every receptor here comes from a human donor with chronic lymphocytic leukemia. CDR3s include the opening cysteine and the closing phenylalanine or tryptophan. The D gene is left open where the match is weak. A clone size is listed for some rows: how often the clone was seen (once, few, many), or a class if it is expanded.

TRBV5-1	TRBJ2-1	NA	NA	CASSLEVGAGEQFF	TGCGCCAGCAGCTTGGAAGTTGGGGCTGGTGAGCAGTTCTTC
TRBV6-6	TRBJ1-5	NA	NA	CASSQPNQPQHF	TGTGCCAGCAGCCAACCCAATCAGCCCCAGCATTTT
TRBV5-1	TRBJ1-1	few	NA	CASSAGHPSDSEAFF	TGCGCCAGCAGCGCGGGACACCCTTCGGACTCTGAAGCTTTCTTT
TRBV6-1	TRBJ2-3	few	TRBD1	CASIKGTVADTQYF	TGTGCCAGCATCAAGGGGACAGTTGCAGATACGCAGTATTTT
TRBV19	TRBJ1-5	NA	NA	CASSVQENQPQHF	TGTGCCAGTAGTGTTCAGGAAAATCAGCCCCAGCATTTT
TRBV5-8	TRBJ2-3	NA	NA	CASSFGGLGADTQYF	TGTGCCAGCAGCTTCGGGGGGCTAGGGGCGGATACGCAGTATTTT
TRBV5-1	TRBJ2-5	once	NA	CASSFRGAGETQYF	TGCGCCAGCAGCTTTCGGGGGGCCGGAGAGACCCAGTACTTC
TRBV29-1	TRBJ2-1	NA	TRBD2	CSVEPTSSGGYNEQFF	TGCAGCGTTGAACCAACCTCTAGCGGGGGGTACAATGAGCAGTTCTTC
TRBV7-7	TRBJ2-5	NA	NA	CASSLGSGGPGTQYF	TGTGCTAGCAGCTTAGGCTCAGGGGGGCCAGGGACCCAGTACTTC
TRBV13	TRBJ2-6	NA	NA	CASSLGVGTGANVLTF	TGTGCCAGCAGCTTAGGGGTTGGGACTGGGGCCAACGTCCTGACTTTC
TRBV28	TRBJ1-5	few	TRBD1	CASYTGGAGNQPQHF	TGTGCCAGCTATACAGGGGGCGCGGGCAATCAGCCCCAGCATTTT
TRBV28	TRBJ2-1	once	NA	CASSLFVSSYNEQFF	TGTGCCAGCAGTTTATTTGTAAGCTCCTACAATGAGCAGTTCTTC
TRBV18	TRBJ2-7	once	NA	CASSPHTAYEQYF	TGTGCCAGCTCACCCCATACAGCCTACGAGCAGTACTTC
TRBV30	TRBJ2-5	NA	TRBD1	CAWTTGGKTQYF	TGTGCCTGGACAACAGGGGGGAAGACCCAGTACTTC
TRBV18	TRBJ2-6	NA	NA	CASSPPGSGANVLTF	TGTGCCAGCTCACCACCAGGGAGCGGGGCCAACGTCCTGACTTTC
TRBV27	TRBJ1-5	NA	TRBD1	CASSFATGNHQPQHF	TGTGCCAGCAGTTTTGCGACAGGGAATCATCAGCCCCAGCATTTT
TRBV28	TRBJ1-1	few	NA	CATKGNEQGRTEAFF	TGTGCCACAAAAGGGAATGAGCAGGGGAGGACTGAAGCTTTCTTT
TRBV29-1	TRBJ1-1	NA	NA	CSVEERDTEAFF	TGCAGCGTTGAGGAGAGGGACACTGAAGCTTTCTTT
TRBV15	TRBJ2-2	NA	NA	CATSRADPSTGELFF	TGTGCCACCAGCAGAGCGGACCCAAGCACCGGGGAGCTGTTTTTT
TRBV9	TRBJ2-7	few	NA	CASSVGGSPHEQYF	TGTGCCAGCAGCGTAGGGGGTAGTCCCCACGAGCAGTACTTC
TRBV11-2	TRBJ2-3	NA	NA	CASSRGDTQYF	TGTGCCAGCAGCCGGGGGGATACGCAGTATTTT
TRBV28	TRBJ1-2	NA	TRBD1	CASNPGQGGYGYTF	TGTGCCAGCAATCCGGGACAGGGAGGGTATGGCTACACCTTC
TRBV19	TRBJ2-1	few	NA	CASSKGGLLILTNEQFF	TGTGCCAGTAGTAAGGGGGGCCTACTCATCTTGACCAATGAGCAGTTCTTC
TRBV6-5	TRBJ2-7	NA	NA	CASSQGGTPYEQYF	TGTGCCAGCAGTCAAGGCGGGACCCCCTACGAGCAGTACTTC